The sequence of this TCR beta chain was determined in a study of spatial heterogeneity in lung cancer. TCRdb itself ran the 5' RACE reads through MiXCR, one entry per CDR3 protein. The sample carries almost 75,000 distinct CDR3 sequences, approximately 12% recorded once. The ends were cut back, 4 bases at V and 1 base at J, with 10 bases in the middle. CDR3 length: 14 amino acids. Germline CDR1 is LGHNA and CDR2 is YSLEER. The time point here: sample taken at primary tumor resection. Extraction of whole RNA from tumor, nontumor lung or frozen PBMC preceded unsorted sequencing. This clonotype turned up a few times.

The material was PBMCs, obtained at surgery. The sequence was collected from a male donor with early-stage non-small cell lung cancer. The chain employs TRBV4-3 and TRBJ1-1; D call uncertain. CDR3 bases: TGCGCCAGCAGCCGAGAACACTCGAACACTGAAGCTTTCTTT. Translating gives CASSREHSNTEAFF.